The 16 T cell receptor beta chains listed next were all sequenced from one sample in a study of radiotherapy plus CTLA-4 blockade in lung cancer (dated by TCRdb to 2016 to 2019). Library method: the immunoSEQ multiplex PCR assay. The immuneACCESS repertoire file appears here via TCRdb, limited to in-frame rearrangements. These files lack a portion of the clones; in checked studies, under half of the deficit traces to unresolved V genes, and the cause of the others is not known. Counted in this sample were 70,000 to 90,000 clones; approximately 80% of them appeared once. 0.65% to 0.85% of the sample is taken by the ten largest. The starting material was peripheral blood, obtained from a patient treated with radiotherapy plus ipilimumab. The origin of the receptors is a human donor with non-small cell lung cancer who had stable disease on radiotherapy plus ipilimumab.

The J gene is TRBJ2-3, the V gene TRBV7-2; D might be TRBD2 (6 bases). This CDR3 contains 15 residues. The ends were cut back, 5 bases at V and 8 bases at J, with 20 bases in the middle. Germline V lookup: CDR1 SGHTA, CDR2 FQGNSA. The CDR3 region has the DNA TGTGCCAGCAGCCGACCACCCCCCGGGACTCCTACGCAGTATTTT. It yields the protein CASSRPPPGTPTQYF.

This chain connects TRBV30 to TRBJ2-7; 7 nucleotides line up with TRBD2. Germline V lookup: CDR1 GTSNPN, CDR2 SVGIG (reference sequence). CDR3 length equals 13 residues. Losses at the gene ends were 3 bases for V and 5 bases for J; bases not matched to a gene: 7. DNA of the CDR3: TGTGCCTGGAGCCGGACTAGGTCCCACGAGCAGTACTTC. Its translation is CAWSRTRSHEQYF.

The CDR3 sequence: CASSHGGGNTGELFF. DNA of the CDR3: TGTGCCAGCAGCCATGGAGGGGGGAACACCGGGGAGCTGTTTTTT. The V gene is TRBV4-2, the J gene TRBJ2-2, with D perhaps matching TRBD1 or TRBD2 (6 bases each). Trimming cost V 3 bases and J 1 base, with 9 bases left between them. Germline CDR1 LGHNA, CDR2 YNFKEQ. The length of the CDR3 is 15 residues.

The CDR3 region has the DNA TGTGCCTGGAGTGTAGGGACAGTAAGCAATCAGCCCCAGCATTTT. It specifies CAWSVGTVSNQPQHF. The chain combines TRBV30 with TRBJ1-5; 7 nucleotides match TRBD1. Germline-derived CDR1 and CDR2 are GTSNPN and SVGIG (reference sequence). The CDR3 has 15 amino acids. V shed 0 bases, J shed 1 base, and the junction held 3 bases outside the gene matches.

CDR3 bases: TGTGCCAGCAGTGACTTAGCGGGAGGGGGATACAATGAGCAGTTCTTC. It encodes CASSDLAGGGYNEQFF. The rearrangement joins TRBV6-1 to TRBJ2-1; 11 nucleotides match TRBD2. Germline lookup yields CDR1 MNHNS and CDR2 SASEGT. CDR3 length: 16 amino acids. V dropped 3 bases and J dropped 4; count of bases not matched to a gene: 5.

This chain joins TRBV7-8 and TRBJ1-4; 7 bases are shared with TRBD1. The germline CDR1 and CDR2 sequences are SGHVS and FQNEAQ. This CDR3 has 17 amino acids. The V segment lost 5 bases and the J segment 1 base; nucleotides outside the gene matches: 10. The CDR3 sequence: CASSPQTGWGTNEKLFF. The CDR3 DNA reads as TGTGCCAGCAGCCCTCAGACAGGGTGGGGAACTAATGAAAAACTGTTTTTT.

The chain links TRBV9 to TRBJ1-2; D call uncertain. The germline V gene has CDR1 SGDLS and CDR2 YYNGEE. This CDR3 has 14 residues. Between the trimmed V and J ends, which lost 4 bases and 6 bases, there was a span of 16 bases. The DNA for the CDR3 is TGTGCCAGCAGCCTCCCTGGAAGGAGGAATGGCTACACCTTC. Translation: CASSLPGRRNGYTF.

Only one count was recorded for this clone. The chain carries TRBV7-3 and TRBJ2-2; D ambiguous. Germline lookup yields CDR1 SGHTA and CDR2 FQGTGA. This CDR3 is built from 13 residues. V was clipped by 5 bases and J by 7 bases, with 11 bases between them. This CDR3 reads CASSRSLGGELFF. CDR3 coding DNA: TGTGCCAGCAGCCGAAGCCTCGGCGGGGAGCTGTTTTTT.

This chain connects TRBV27 to TRBJ1-3; a possible D gene is TRBD1 (6 bases). There are 16 residues in the CDR3. The V and J ends lost 4 bases and 3 bases respectively, with 16 bases between them. From germline, CDR1 is MNHEY and CDR2 SMNVEV (reference sequence). The CDR3 region is CASSSLPGAGGNTIYF. As DNA, the CDR3 is TGTGCCAGCAGTTCCCTACCAGGGGCAGGTGGAAACACCATATATTTT.

This chain joins TRBV7-9 and TRBJ1-5, with D unresolved. Per the germline V gene, CDR1 is SEHNR and CDR2 is FQNEAQ (reference sequence). The CDR3 loop spans 12 amino acids. Trimming cost V 3 bases and J 5 bases, with 5 bases left between them. CDR3 sequence reads: CASSLDHQPQHF. DNA for the CDR3: TGTGCCAGCAGCTTGGACCATCAGCCCCAGCATTTT.

The CDR3 is CASSLYIGGTAKNIQYF. The CDR3 DNA follows: TGTGCCAGCAGCTTGTATATAGGGGGCACGGCCAAAAACATTCAGTACTTC. This rearrangement joins TRBV5-8 to TRBJ2-4; 7 nucleotides match TRBD1. The CDR3 runs 17 residues. V lost 1 base to trimming and J lost 1 base; unmatched junction nucleotides: 8. Germline loops: CDR1 SGHTS, CDR2 YDEGEE.

The chain couples TRBV9 to TRBJ2-3; 7 bases agree with TRBD2. The V gene end was trimmed by 4 bases and the J gene end by 1 base; junction bases not matched to a gene: 6. The germline gives CDR1 SGDLS, CDR2 YYNGEE. This CDR3 is 15 amino acids long. This CDR3 is CASSFFGGGTDTQYF. In DNA form, the CDR3 reads TGTGCCAGCAGCTTCTTTGGGGGGGGCACAGATACGCAGTATTTT.

This chain's CDR3 is CASTTLSGTEETQYF. CDR3 bases: TGTGCCAGCACCACCCTGTCAGGAACAGAAGAGACCCAGTACTTC. V usage is TRBV5-4 and J usage is TRBJ2-5; no clear D gene. Trimming took off 6 bases at V and 3 bases at J, with 18 bases between the two ends. This CDR3 is 15 amino acids long. Germline V gives CDR1 SGHNT, CDR2 YYREEE (reference sequence).

The gene calls are TRBV11-2 and TRBJ2-2; D unresolved. Germline V lookup: CDR1 SGHAT, CDR2 FQNNGV. The CDR3 is 12 residues long. V lost 3 bases, J lost 2 bases, and 1 base lay in between. CDR3 amino acids: CASSFNTGELFF. The CDR3 nucleotides read TGTGCCAGCAGCTTTAACACCGGGGAGCTGTTTTTT.

The chain links TRBV2 to TRBJ1-5, with D perhaps matching TRBD1 (6 bases). This CDR3 is built from 17 residues. Germline V CDR1 and CDR2: SNHLY, FYNNEI. V was cut by 4 bases and J by 1 base, with 17 bases left in between. The CDR3 reads CASSGRGGTESNQPQHF. In DNA form, the CDR3 reads TGTGCCAGCAGTGGAAGGGGGGGCACGGAGAGCAATCAGCCCCAGCATTTT.

The rearrangement joins TRBV28 to TRBJ2-7; D might be TRBD1 or TRBD2, each matching 6 bases. Germline V gene sequence: CDR1 MDHEN, CDR2 SYDVKM. Between the trimmed V and J ends, which lost 3 bases and 6 bases, there was a span of 12 bases. The CDR3 length is 13 residues. CDR3 residues: CASSLGGHTEQYF. CDR3 DNA: TGTGCCAGCAGTTTGGGGGGCCATACCGAGCAGTACTTC.